This TCR beta chain was observed in a study of beta chain features in type 1 diabetes. Points on this clone: Its target is unknown. Other DNA sequences within the sample encode an identical CDR3.

Investigators reverse transcribed all isolated RNA, so they sequenced expressed TCRB transcripts. Only in-frame clones appear in the TCRdb table, and some are missing; sequencing was by immunoSEQ multiplex PCR. The sample records 900,000 or so clones, under 20% being singletons. Study-level results: In patients and controls equally, PCR might favor templates that are shorter.

The V gene's germline CDR1 is SGHRS and CDR2 YFSETQ. V lost 4 bases and J 0 bases, leaving 3 bases between the germline ends. The CDR3 length is 12 residues. This clonotype was obtained from a woman aged 18-29 years in good health. The sample taken for sequencing was naive CD4+ T cells from blood. J is TRBJ2-3 and V is TRBV5-1; no firm D call. The CDR3 bases are TGCGCCAGCAGCCGCAGCACAGATACGCAGTATTTT. It specifies CASSRSTDTQYF.